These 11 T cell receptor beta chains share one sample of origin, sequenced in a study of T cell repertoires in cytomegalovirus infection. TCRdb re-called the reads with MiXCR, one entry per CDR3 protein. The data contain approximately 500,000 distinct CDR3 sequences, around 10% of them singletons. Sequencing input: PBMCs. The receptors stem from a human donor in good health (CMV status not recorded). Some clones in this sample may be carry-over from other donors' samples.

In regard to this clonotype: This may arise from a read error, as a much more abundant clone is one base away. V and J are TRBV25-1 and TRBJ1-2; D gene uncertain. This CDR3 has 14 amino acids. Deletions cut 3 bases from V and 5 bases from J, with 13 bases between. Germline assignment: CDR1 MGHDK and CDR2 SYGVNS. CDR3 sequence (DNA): TGTGCCAGCAGTGAGGGGTCGGATGTGTATGGCTACACCTTC. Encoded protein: CASSEGSDVYGYTF.

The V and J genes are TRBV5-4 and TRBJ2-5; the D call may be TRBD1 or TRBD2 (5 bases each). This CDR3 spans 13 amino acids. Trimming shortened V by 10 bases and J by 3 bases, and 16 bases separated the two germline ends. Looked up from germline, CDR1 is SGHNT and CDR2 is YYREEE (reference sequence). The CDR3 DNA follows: TGTGCCGGGGGTCTAGGATTCGAAGAGACCCAGTACTTC. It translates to CAGGLGFEETQYF.

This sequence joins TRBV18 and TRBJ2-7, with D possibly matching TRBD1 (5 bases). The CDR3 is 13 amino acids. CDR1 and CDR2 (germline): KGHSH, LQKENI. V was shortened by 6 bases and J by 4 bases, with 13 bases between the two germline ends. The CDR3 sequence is CASSPREGYEQYF. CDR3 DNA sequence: TGTGCCAGCTCCCCCAGGGAAGGATACGAGCAGTACTTC. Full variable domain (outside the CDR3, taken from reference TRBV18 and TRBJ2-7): NAGVMQNPRHLVRRRGQEARLRCSPMKGHSHVYWYRQLPEEGLKFMVYLQKENIIDESGMPKERFSAEFPKEGPSILRIQQVVRGDSAAYFCASSPREGYEQYFGPGTRLTVT.

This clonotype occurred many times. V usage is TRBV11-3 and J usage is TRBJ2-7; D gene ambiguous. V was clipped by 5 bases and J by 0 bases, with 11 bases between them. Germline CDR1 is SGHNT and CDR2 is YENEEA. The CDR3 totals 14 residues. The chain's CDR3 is CASSKDASSYEQYF. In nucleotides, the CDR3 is TGTGCCAGCAGCAAAGACGCGAGCTCCTACGAGCAGTACTTC.

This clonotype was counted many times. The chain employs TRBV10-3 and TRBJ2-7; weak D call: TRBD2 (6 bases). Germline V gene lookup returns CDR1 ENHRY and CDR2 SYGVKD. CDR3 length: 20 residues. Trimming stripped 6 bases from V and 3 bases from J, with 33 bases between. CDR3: CAIRAGPGSGSGPSLYEQYF. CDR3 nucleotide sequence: TGTGCCATCAGGGCTGGTCCAGGTTCGGGTAGCGGTCCAAGCCTCTACGAGCAGTACTTC.

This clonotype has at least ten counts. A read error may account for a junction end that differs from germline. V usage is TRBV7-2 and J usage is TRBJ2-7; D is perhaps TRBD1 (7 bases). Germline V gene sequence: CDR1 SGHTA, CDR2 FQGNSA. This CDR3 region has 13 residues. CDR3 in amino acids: CASSFRETGPPDF. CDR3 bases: TGTGCCAGCAGCTTCCGGGAGACAGGGCCACCAGACTTC.

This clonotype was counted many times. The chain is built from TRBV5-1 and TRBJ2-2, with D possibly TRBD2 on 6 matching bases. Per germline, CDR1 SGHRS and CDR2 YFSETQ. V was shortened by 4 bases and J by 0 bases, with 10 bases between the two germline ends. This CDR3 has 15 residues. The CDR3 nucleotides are TGCGCCAGCAGCGTCCGACTAGCGAACACCGGGGAGCTGTTTTTT. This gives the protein CASSVRLANTGELFF.

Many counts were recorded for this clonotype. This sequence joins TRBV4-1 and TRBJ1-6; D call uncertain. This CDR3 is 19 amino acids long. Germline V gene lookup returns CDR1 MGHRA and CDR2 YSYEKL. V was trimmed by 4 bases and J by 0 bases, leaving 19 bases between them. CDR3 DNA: TGCGCCAGCAGCCTAGCCAACGCGGGCTCCAGCTCCTATAATTCACCCCTCCACTTT. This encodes CASSLANAGSSSYNSPLHF.

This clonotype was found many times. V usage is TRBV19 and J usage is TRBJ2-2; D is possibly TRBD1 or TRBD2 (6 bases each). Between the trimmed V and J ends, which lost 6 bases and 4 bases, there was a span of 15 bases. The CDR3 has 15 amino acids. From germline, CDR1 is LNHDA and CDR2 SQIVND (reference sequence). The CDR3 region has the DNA TGTGCCAGTAGCCTGGGGGGCCCCGGCACCGGGGAGCTGTTTTTT. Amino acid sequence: CASSLGGPGTGELFF.

CDR3 region: CASSLWGRDEQYF. In nucleotides, the CDR3 is TGTGCCAGCAGTTTGTGGGGCAGGGACGAGCAGTACTTC. The rearrangement links TRBV28 to TRBJ2-7, with a tentative D call TRBD1 (5 bases). The ends were cut back, 3 bases at V and 5 bases at J, with 11 bases in the middle. The CDR3 has 13 residues. The germline V gene has CDR1 MDHEN and CDR2 SYDVKM.

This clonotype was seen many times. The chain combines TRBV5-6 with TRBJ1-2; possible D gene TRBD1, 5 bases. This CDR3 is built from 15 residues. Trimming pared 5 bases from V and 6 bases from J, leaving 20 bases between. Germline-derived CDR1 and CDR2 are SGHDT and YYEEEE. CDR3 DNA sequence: TGTGCCAGCAGATCCCCCGACGGGGGGGACGATGGCTACACCTTC. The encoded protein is CASRSPDGGDDGYTF.